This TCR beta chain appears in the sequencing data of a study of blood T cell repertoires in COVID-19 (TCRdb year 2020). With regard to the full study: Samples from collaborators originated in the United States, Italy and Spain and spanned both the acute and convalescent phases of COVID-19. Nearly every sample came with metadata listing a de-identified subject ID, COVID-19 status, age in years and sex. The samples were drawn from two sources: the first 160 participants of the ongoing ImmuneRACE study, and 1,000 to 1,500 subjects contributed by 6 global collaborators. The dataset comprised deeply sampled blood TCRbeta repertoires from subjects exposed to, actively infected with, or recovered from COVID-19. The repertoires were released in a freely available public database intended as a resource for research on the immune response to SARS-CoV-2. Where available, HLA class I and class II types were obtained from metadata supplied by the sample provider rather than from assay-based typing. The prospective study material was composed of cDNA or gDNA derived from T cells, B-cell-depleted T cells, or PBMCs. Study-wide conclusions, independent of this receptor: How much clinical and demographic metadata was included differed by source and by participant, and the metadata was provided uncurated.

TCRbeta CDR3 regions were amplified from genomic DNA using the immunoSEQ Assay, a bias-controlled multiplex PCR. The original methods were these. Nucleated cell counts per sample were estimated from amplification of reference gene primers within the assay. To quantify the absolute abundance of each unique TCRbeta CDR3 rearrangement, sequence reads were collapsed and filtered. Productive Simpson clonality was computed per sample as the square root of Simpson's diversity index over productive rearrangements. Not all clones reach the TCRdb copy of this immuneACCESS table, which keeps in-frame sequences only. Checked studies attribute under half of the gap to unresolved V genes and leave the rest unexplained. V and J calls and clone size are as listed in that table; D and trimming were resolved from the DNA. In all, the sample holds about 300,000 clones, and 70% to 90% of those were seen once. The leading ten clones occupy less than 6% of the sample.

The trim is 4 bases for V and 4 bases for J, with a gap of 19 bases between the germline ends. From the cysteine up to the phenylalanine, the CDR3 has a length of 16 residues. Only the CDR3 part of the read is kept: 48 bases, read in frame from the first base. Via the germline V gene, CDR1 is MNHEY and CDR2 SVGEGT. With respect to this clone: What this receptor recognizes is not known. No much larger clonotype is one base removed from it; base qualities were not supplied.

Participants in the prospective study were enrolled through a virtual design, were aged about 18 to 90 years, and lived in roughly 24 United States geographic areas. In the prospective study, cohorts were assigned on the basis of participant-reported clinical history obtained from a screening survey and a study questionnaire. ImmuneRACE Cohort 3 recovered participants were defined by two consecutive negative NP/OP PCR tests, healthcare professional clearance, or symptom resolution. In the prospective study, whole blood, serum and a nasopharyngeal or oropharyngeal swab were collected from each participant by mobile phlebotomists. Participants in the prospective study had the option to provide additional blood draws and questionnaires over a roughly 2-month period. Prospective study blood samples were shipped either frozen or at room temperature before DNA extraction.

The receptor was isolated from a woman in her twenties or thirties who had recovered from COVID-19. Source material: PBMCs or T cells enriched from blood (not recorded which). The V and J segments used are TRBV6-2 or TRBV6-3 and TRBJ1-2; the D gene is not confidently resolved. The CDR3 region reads CASSSVDFREIYGYTF. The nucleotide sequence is TGTGCCAGCAGTTCAGTTGATTTTCGGGAGATCTATGGCTACACCTTC.